Listed here is a single T cell receptor (beta chain). As yet, its antigen is unknown. Libraries were prepared by immunoSEQ multiplex PCR; TCRdb keeps only in-frame clonotypes and omits some of them. The sample carries about 160,000 clones, approximately 87% recorded once. This record comes from a study of T cell responses to AZD1222 COVID-19 vaccine. Overall study findings and caveats: No repertoire was sampled before or during the peak T cell response, only after it. Females outnumbered males among donors, who were mostly white British; clonal diversity was possibly underestimated. With two AZD1222 doses given, Spike-specific TCR breadth and depth both rose. CD4 TCRs associated with vaccination spanned spike, dominating at 160-218 and 743-854.

This CDR3 comprises 15 residues. Germline CDR1 is SGDLS and CDR2 is YYNGEE. V gave up 4 bases and J gave up 4 bases, with 12 bases separating them. This sample comprised peripheral blood, obtained 28 days after the second AZD1222 dose. The chain links TRBV9 to TRBJ2-6; D gene unclear. This receptor was taken from an adult who received the AZD1222 COVID-19 vaccine. CDR3 coding DNA: TGTGCCAGCAGCCCCTACAGCTCCGGGGCCAACGTCCTGACTTTC. It yields the protein CASSPYSSGANVLTF.